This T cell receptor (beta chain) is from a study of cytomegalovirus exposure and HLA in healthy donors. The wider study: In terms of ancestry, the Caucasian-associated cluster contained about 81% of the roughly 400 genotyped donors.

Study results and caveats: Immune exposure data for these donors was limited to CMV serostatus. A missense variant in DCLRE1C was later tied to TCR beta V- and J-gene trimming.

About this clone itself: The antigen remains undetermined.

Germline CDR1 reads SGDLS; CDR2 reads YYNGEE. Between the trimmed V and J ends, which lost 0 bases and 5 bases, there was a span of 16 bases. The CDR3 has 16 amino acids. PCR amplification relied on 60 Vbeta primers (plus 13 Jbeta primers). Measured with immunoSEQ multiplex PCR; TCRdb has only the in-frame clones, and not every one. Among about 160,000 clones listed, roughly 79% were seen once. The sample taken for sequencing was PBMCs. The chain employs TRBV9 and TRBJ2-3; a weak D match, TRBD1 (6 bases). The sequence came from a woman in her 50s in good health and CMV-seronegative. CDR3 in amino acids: CASSVEGVSRGDTQYF. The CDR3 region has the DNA TGTGCCAGCAGCGTAGAGGGGGTGTCGAGGGGAGATACGCAGTATTTT.